This T cell receptor (beta chain) was documented in a study of T cells in Graves' hyperthyroidism and ophthalmopathy. Looking at the study overall: Peripheral blood was taken when the disease was first diagnosed, before any treatment began.

RNA transcripts were the template for amplifying TCR beta CDR3 regions. Researchers ran a first-round RT-PCR on the TCR CDR3 using the HTBI primer set. TCRdb fed the multiplex PCR reads into MiXCR, producing one record per CDR3 protein. Of 20,000 to 30,000 distinct CDR3 sequences listed, around 40% are singletons. The CDR3 is made up of 16 amino acids. The V gene's germline CDR1 is LNHDA and CDR2 SQIVND (reference sequence). The ends lost 5 bases at V and 1 base at J; junction bases unmatched: 5. This chain joins TRBV19 and TRBJ2-5; 12 bases align to TRBD2. The receptor was isolated from a woman aged 25 to 39 with Graves' hyperthyroidism. Sequences were obtained from blood. DNA for the CDR3: TGTGCCAGTAGTCCGTGGACTAGCGGGGTCCAAGAGACCCAGTACTTC. This translates into CASSPWTSGVQETQYF.